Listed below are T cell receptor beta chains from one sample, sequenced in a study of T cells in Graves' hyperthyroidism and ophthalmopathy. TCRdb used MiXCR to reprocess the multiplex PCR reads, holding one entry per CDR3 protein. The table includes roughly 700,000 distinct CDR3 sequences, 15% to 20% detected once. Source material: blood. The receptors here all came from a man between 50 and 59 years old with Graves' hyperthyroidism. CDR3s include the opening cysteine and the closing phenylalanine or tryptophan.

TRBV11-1	CASSFRTGTENTGELFF
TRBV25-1	CASGEASRFRGSNQPQHF
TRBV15	CATSRDLAGGPGTQYF
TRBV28	CATLVGRDEKLFF
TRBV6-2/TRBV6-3	CASSNPPNTEAFF
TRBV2	CASSVGEHGELFF
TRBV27	CASSLRVSGTGELFF
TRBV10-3	CAIKTTENTEAFF
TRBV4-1	CASSQYTGVETQYF
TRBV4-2	CASSQGGRGETQYF
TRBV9	CASSGRTDLAHGYTF
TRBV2	CASSEEGRGPYEQYF
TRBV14	CASSQARGTGTYEQYF
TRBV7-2	CASTPYDYSYEQYF
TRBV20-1	CSATSTGGLDTQYF
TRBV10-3	CAISVGNTEAFF
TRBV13	CASSLDGAAFF
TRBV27	CASTMGPEWAYEQYF
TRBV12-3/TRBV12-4	CASSPGHSNTEAFF
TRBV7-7	CASSLTVRTSGRRNEQFF
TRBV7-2	CASSFFGDTQYF
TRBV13	CASSRWGVNEKLFF
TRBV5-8	CASSPPGRSSYNEQFF
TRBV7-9	CASSFDRTLGNTEAFF
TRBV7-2	CASSYSGTVTDTQYF
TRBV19	CASSILRGQGSTEAFF
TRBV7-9	CASSPDSASNQPQHF
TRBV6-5	CASSYSGDRGWEDQYF